This T cell receptor beta chain was retrieved from a study of T cells in Graves' hyperthyroidism and ophthalmopathy. Hyperthyroidism was newly diagnosed in patients aged 18 to 65 (duration under 2 months). The blood specimen was taken at initial hyperthyroidism diagnosis, before any ophthalmopathy symptoms. The PBMCs were taken from around 9 ml of fresh peripheral blood. This clonotype was picked up many times. Its antigen is undetermined. Amplified TCR beta CDR3 regions came from RNA transcripts. Carried out on the TCR CDR3, a first-round RT-PCR used the HTBI primer set. TCRdb recomputed calls from the multiplex PCR reads with MiXCR, one row per CDR3 protein. This table holds 300,000 to 450,000 distinct CDR3 sequences, approximately 15% found once. CDR3 size: 14 residues. V gave up 2 bases and J gave up 2 bases, with 10 bases separating them. The germline gives CDR1 MNHNY, CDR2 SVGAGI (reference sequence).

Whole-study results and caveats: Blood also contained most expanded thyroid clonotypes above 0.001.

Material: blood. The clonotype was recovered from a woman between 18 and 29 years old with Graves' hyperthyroidism that later progressed to Graves' ophthalmopathy. The chain recombines TRBV6-6 with TRBJ2-7; D may be TRBD1 or TRBD2 (5 bases each). The CDR3 loop is CASSYRDGAYEQYF. In nucleotides, the CDR3 is TGTGCCAGCAGTTACCGGGACGGAGCCTACGAGCAGTACTTC.